The 18 T cell receptor beta chains listed next were all sequenced from one sample in a study of blood T cell repertoires in COVID-19. Assay used: immunoSEQ multiplex PCR; TCRdb lists only in-frame clones, some missing. Of a few hundred thousand clones in the sample, around 87% are singletons; the top ten hold 10%. The sequenced sample consisted of peripheral blood. The receptors originated from a woman in her thirties with COVID-19, enrolled during active disease.

This clone was counted a few times. The chain is built from TRBV4-2 and TRBJ1-4, with TRBD1 matching over 9 bases. Germline V gene lookup returns CDR1 LGHNA and CDR2 YNFKEQ. This CDR3 has 15 amino acids. The trim removed 1 base at V and 7 bases at J, leaving 4 bases unmatched. CDR3 residues: CASSQGGQGGEKLFF. The CDR3 DNA reads TGTGCCAGCAGCCAAGGGGGACAGGGAGGTGAAAAACTGTTTTTT.

The gene calls are TRBV7-9 and TRBJ1-3, with a weak D call TRBD1 (6 bases). Germline assignment: CDR1 SEHNR and CDR2 FQNEAQ (reference sequence). V lost 6 bases and J lost 2, with 11 bases in between. There are 14 residues in the CDR3. CDR3 in amino acids: CASSYDRTGNTIYF. Here the CDR3 DNA reads TGTGCCAGCAGTTATGACAGGACTGGAAACACCATATATTTT.

This clone was counted a few times. This chain connects TRBV7-6 to TRBJ1-1; D is perhaps TRBD1 (5 bases). The germline gives CDR1 SGHVS, CDR2 FNYEAQ. The germline V and J ends were trimmed by 4 bases and 1 base, with 13 bases remaining between them. This CDR3 region has 15 residues. The CDR3 DNA reads as TGTGCCAGCAGCTGGATTGGGACTCGGAACACTGAAGCTTTCTTT. Translating gives CASSWIGTRNTEAFF.

The gene calls are TRBV15 and TRBJ2-7; perhaps TRBD2 as D (5 bases). Deletions cut 8 bases from V and 0 bases from J, with 11 bases between. The CDR3 spans 13 residues. CDR1 is LNHNV, CDR2 YYDKDF, per germline (reference sequence). The CDR3 DNA sequence: TGTGCCACCCGGGGAAGGAGCTCCTACGAGCAGTACTTC. Translation gives CATRGRSSYEQYF.

The rearrangement joins TRBV28 to TRBJ1-5; 8 bases are shared with TRBD1. Per the germline V gene, CDR1 is MDHEN and CDR2 is SYDVKM. This CDR3 has 16 amino acids. The J segment lost 3 bases and the V segment lost 6 bases, leaving 10 bases of the junction unmatched. CDR3 in DNA: TGTGCCAGCAGCCTTGCAGGGGGCAGGGACAATCAGCCCCAGCATTTT. Translating gives CASSLAGGRDNQPQHF.

This rearrangement joins TRBV6-5 to TRBJ2-6; TRBD1 matches at 7 bases. V shed 2 bases and J 3 bases; nucleotides not matched to a gene: 4. This CDR3 comprises 16 residues. Germline CDR1 reads MNHEY; CDR2 reads SVGAGI. CDR3 bases: TGTGCCAGCAGTTACGTCGGACAGGTTGGGGCCAACGTCCTGACTTTC. Translated: CASSYVGQVGANVLTF.

The rearrangement links TRBV5-4 to TRBJ1-1; a weak D match, TRBD1 (6 bases). The V end was cut by 0 bases, the J end by 4 bases, with 10 bases between. CDR1 SGHNT and CDR2 YYREEE come from the germline V gene (reference sequence). The CDR3 is made up of 14 amino acids. The CDR3 is CASSLDQGFTEAFF. CDR3 nucleotides: TGTGCCAGCAGCTTGGATCAGGGGTTCACTGAAGCTTTCTTT.

V is TRBV29-1 and J is TRBJ2-3, with 8 nucleotides matching TRBD1. Looked up from germline, CDR1 is SQVTM and CDR2 is ANQGSEA. Trimming took 4 bases from V and 4 from J; bases not matched to a gene: 7. The CDR3 has 14 amino acids. CDR3 loop: CSVAAGGSADTQYF. In nucleotides, the CDR3 is TGCAGCGTTGCAGCAGGGGGCAGCGCAGATACGCAGTATTTT.

The CDR3 DNA reads as TGTGCCAGTAGTATAGGCGGTTATGGTTTCACTGAAGCTTTCTTT. This codes for CASSIGGYGFTEAFF. V usage is TRBV19 and J usage is TRBJ1-1, with D unresolved. With 1 base removed from V and 4 bases from J, the gap between germline ends came to 13 bases. Germline CDR1 LNHDA, CDR2 SQIVND (reference sequence). This CDR3 comprises 15 residues. The full variable domain, in which reference TRBV19 and TRBJ1-1 provide the parts outside the CDR3, is DGGITQSPKYLFRKEGQNVTLSCEQNLNHDAMYWYRQDPGQGLRLIYYSQIVNDFQKGDIAEGYSVSREKKESFPLTVTSAQKNPTAFYLCASSIGGYGFTEAFFGQGTRLTVV.

The chain joins TRBV13 to TRBJ1-1, with TRBD1 matching 8 bases. CDR1 and CDR2 (germline): PRHDT, FYEKMQ (reference sequence). The CDR3 covers 14 residues. Trimming cost V 1 base and J 5 bases; bases outside gene matches: 3. The CDR3 bases are TGTGCCAGCAGCTTAGCACAGGGGGGGACTGAAGCTTTCTTT. Residues: CASSLAQGGTEAFF.

The count of this clone is one. The V call is TRBV6-2 or TRBV6-3, the J call TRBJ1-2; the D gene is possibly TRBD1 (5 bases). Germline CDR1 is MNHEY and CDR2 is SVGEGT. The CDR3 consists of 12 residues. The V gene lost 6 bases and the J gene lost 4 bases, with 9 bases spanning the gap. This CDR3 is CASSPRVYGYTF. CDR3 nucleotide sequence: TGTGCCAGCAGCCCCAGGGTCTATGGCTACACCTTC.

The chain is built from TRBV27 and TRBJ2-2; 7 bases fit TRBD2. Germline V gives CDR1 MNHEY, CDR2 SMNVEV (reference sequence). The CDR3 is made up of 15 amino acids. V was pared by 6 bases and J by 4 bases, with 8 bases of the junction left unmatched. CDR3 amino acids: CASRSAGSGTGELFF. As DNA, the CDR3 is TGTGCCAGCAGGTCAGCGGGATCGGGCACCGGGGAGCTGTTTTTT.

The chain uses TRBV5-1 and TRBJ1-1; 8 nucleotides align to TRBD1. V lost 7 bases and J lost 1; bases outside the gene matches: 6. The CDR3 length is 14 residues. From germline, CDR1 is SGHRS and CDR2 YFSETQ. DNA for the CDR3: TGCGCCAGCGCCATACAGGGGGAGAACACTGAAGCTTTCTTT. Its translation: CASAIQGENTEAFF.

This chain uses TRBV27 with TRBJ2-5; TRBD2 is a possible D gene (8 bases). Germline V gene sequence: CDR1 MNHEY, CDR2 SMNVEV (reference sequence). V lost 6 bases, J lost 1 base, and 15 bases lay in between. This CDR3 region has 15 residues. The CDR3 DNA is TGTGCCAGCAGCCGACAGGGACTAGGCCAAGAGACCCAGTACTTC. This sequence encodes CASSRQGLGQETQYF.

In its sample, this clone was seen a few times. The chain employs TRBV2 and TRBJ1-2, with D unresolved. V was pared by 1 base and J by 3 bases, with 12 bases between. Germline V gene data show CDR1 as SNHLY and CDR2 as FYNNEI. The CDR3 has 15 amino acids. In DNA form, the CDR3 reads TGTGCCAGCAGTGAAGGGGCAGGACTTTACTATGGCTACACCTTC. It translates to CASSEGAGLYYGYTF.

The chain is built from TRBV19 and TRBJ2-3; 9 nucleotides agree with TRBD1. Germline trimming cut 1 base from V and 6 bases from J; bases unmatched to any gene: 8. Germline V gene lookup returns CDR1 LNHDA and CDR2 SQIVND (reference sequence). The CDR3 sequence is 16 residues long. CDR3 in DNA: TGTGCCAGTAGTATAGTGTCGACAGGGGGTAAGGATACGCAGTATTTT. This encodes CASSIVSTGGKDTQYF.

The chain has TRBV20-1 and TRBJ2-7, with 7 bases fitting TRBD2. In germline, CDR1 is DFQATT, CDR2 SNEGSKA (reference sequence). This CDR3 is built from 14 residues. The junction had 10 bases not matched to a gene; V was cut back by 3 bases and J by 5 bases. The CDR3 protein is CSASSAGVINEQYF. In DNA, the CDR3 is TGCAGTGCTAGTTCCGCGGGAGTAATCAACGAGCAGTACTTC.

This chain links TRBV28 with TRBJ2-7, with 7 bases aligning to TRBD2. V lost 4 bases and J lost 5; bases outside the gene matches: 23. Germline loops: CDR1 MDHEN, CDR2 SYDVKM. CDR3 size: 19 residues. The CDR3 DNA follows: TGTGCCAGCAGTTCACCGGATCGACTAGGTACTAGCGAAAGGGACGAGCAGTACTTC. Translation gives CASSSPDRLGTSERDEQYF. Using reference TRBV28 and TRBJ2-7 for the parts outside the CDR3, the full variable domain is DVKVTQSSRYLVKRTGEKVFLECVQDMDHENMFWYRQDPGLGLRLIYFSYDVKMKEKGDIPEGYSVSREKKERFSLILESASTNQTSMYLCASSSPDRLGTSERDEQYFGPGTRLTVT.